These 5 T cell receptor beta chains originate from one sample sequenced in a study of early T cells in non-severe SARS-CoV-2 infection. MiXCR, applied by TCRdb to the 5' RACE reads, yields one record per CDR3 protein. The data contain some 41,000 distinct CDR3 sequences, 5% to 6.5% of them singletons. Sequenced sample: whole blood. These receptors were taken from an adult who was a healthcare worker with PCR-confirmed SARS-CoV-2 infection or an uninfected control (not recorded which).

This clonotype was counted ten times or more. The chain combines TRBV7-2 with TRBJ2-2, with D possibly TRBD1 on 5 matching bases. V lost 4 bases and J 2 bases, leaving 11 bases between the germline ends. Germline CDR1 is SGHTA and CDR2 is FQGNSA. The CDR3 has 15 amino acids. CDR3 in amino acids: CASSSRTLNTGELFF. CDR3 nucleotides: TGTGCCAGCAGCTCGCGGACACTTAACACCGGGGAGCTGTTTTTT. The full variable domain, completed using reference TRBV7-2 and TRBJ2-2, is GAGVSQSPSNKVTEKGKDVELRCDPISGHTALYWYRQSLGQGLEFLIYFQGNSAPDKSGLPSDRFSAERTGGSVSTLTIQRTQQEDSAVYLCASSSRTLNTGELFFGEGSRLTVL.

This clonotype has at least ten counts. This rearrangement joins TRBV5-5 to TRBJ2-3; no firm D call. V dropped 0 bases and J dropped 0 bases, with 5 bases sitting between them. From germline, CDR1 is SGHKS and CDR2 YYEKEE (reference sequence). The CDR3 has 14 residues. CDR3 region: CASSLVSSTDTQYF. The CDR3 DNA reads TGTGCCAGCAGCTTGGTGTCTAGCACAGATACGCAGTATTTT.

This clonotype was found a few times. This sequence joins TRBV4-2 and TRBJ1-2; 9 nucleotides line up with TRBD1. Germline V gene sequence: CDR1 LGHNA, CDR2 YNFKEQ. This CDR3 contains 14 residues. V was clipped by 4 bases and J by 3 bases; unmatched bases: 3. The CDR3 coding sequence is TGTGCCAGCAGCCTGGGACAGGGCGACTATGGCTACACCTTC. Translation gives CASSLGQGDYGYTF.

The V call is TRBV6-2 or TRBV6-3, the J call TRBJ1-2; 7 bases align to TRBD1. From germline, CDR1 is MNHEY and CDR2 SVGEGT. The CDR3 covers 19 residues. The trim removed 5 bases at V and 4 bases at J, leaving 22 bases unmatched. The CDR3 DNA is TGTGCCAGCAGTCCGGCAGATGGGACAGCACGATTCCTTACCTATGGCTACACCTTC. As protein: CASSPADGTARFLTYGYTF.

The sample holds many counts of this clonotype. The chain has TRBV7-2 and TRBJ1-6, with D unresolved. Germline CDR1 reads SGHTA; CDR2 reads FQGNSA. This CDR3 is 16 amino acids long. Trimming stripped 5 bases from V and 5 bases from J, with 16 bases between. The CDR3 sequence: CASSTQPGPNNSPLHF. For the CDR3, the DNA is TGTGCCAGCAGCACCCAGCCGGGCCCAAATAATTCACCCCTCCACTTT.